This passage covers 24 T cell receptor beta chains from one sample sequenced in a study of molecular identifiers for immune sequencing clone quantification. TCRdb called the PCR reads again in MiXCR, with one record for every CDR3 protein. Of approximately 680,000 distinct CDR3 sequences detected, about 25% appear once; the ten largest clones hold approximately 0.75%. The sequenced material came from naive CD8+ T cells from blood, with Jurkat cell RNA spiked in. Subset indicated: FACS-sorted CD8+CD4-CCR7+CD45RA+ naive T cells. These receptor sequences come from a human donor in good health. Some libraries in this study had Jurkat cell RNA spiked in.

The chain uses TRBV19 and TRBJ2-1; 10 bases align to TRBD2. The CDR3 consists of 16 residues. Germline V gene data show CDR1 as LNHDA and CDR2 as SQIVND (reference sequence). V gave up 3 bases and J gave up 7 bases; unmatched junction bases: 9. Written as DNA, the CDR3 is TGTGCCAGTAGTATTACCACTAGCGGGAACGGTAATGAGCAGTTCTTC. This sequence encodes CASSITTSGNGNEQFF. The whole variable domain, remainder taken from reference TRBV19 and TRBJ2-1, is DGGITQSPKYLFRKEGQNVTLSCEQNLNHDAMYWYRQDPGQGLRLIYYSQIVNDFQKGDIAEGYSVSREKKESFPLTVTSAQKNPTAFYLCASSITTSGNGNEQFFGPGTRLTVL.

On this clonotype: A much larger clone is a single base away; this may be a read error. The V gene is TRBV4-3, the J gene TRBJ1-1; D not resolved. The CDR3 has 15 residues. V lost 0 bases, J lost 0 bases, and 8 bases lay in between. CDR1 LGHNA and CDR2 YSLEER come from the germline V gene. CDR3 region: CASSQERNLNTEAFF. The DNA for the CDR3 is TGCGCCAGCAGCCAAGAGCGCAATCTGAACACTGAAGCTTTCTTT.

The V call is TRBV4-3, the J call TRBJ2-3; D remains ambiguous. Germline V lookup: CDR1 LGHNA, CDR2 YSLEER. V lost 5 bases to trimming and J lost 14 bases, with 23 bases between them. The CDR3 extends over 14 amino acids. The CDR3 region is CASSSQRDWDPPYF. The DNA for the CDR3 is TGCGCCAGCAGCTCGCAGCGTGATTGGGATCCGCCGTATTTT.

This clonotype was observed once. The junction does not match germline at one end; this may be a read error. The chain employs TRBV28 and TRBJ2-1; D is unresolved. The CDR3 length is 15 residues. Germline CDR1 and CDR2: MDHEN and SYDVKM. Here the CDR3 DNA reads TGTGCCTGCAGTTCGACTGCGTTTTTCTACAATGAGCAGTTCTTC. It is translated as CACSSTAFFYNEQFF.

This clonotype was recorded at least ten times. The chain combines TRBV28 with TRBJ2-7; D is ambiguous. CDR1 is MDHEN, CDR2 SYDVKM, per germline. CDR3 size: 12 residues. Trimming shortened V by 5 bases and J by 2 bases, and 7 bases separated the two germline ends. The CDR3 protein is CASSPSPYEQYF. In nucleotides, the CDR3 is TGTGCCAGCAGTCCCTCACCCTACGAGCAGTACTTC.

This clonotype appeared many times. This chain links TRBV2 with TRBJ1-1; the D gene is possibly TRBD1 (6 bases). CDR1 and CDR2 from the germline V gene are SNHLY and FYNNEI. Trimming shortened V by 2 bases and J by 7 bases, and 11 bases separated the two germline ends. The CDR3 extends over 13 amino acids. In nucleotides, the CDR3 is TGTGCCAGCAGTGAATCGGGGGCTAGTGAAGCTTTCTTT. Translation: CASSESGASEAFF.

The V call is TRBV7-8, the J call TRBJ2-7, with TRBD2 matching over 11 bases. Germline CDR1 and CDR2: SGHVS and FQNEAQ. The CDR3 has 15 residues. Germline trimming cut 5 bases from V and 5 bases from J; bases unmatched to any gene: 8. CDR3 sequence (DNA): TGTGCCAGCAGCCCGCTTAGCGGGGGGGCCGACGAGCAGTACTTC. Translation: CASSPLSGGADEQYF.

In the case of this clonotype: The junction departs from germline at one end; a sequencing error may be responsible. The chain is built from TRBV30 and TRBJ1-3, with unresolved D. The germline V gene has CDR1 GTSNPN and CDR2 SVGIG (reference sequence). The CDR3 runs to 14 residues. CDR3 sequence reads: CAWSLATSVNTIYF. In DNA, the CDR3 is TGTGCCTGGAGTTTAGCAACCTCTGTAAACACCATATATTTT.

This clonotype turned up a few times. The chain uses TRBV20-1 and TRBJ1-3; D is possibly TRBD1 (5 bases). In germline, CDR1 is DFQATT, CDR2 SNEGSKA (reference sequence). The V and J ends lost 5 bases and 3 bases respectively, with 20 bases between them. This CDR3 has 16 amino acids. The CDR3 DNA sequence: TGCAGTGCTCCATACCGGGGACTGACCTTTGGAAACACCATATATTTT. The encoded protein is CSAPYRGLTFGNTIYF.

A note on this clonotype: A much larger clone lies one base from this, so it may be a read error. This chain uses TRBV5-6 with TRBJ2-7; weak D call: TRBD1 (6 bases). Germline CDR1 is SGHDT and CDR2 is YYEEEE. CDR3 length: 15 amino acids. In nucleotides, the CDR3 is TGTGCCAGCAGCCGACCTCAGGGGAGCTCCTACGAGCTGTACTTC. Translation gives CASSRPQGSSYELYF.

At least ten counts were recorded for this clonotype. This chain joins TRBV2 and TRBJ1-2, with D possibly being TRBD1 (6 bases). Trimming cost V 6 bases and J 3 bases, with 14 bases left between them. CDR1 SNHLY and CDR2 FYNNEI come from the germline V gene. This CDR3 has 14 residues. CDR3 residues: CASRMDSLYYGYTF. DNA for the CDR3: TGTGCCAGCAGGATGGACAGTCTCTACTATGGCTACACCTTC.

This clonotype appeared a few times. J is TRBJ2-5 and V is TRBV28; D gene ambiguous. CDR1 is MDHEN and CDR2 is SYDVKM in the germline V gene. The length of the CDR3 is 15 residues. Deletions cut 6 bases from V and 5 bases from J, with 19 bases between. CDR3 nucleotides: TGTGCCAGCAGCTCCATCCCTTGGAGCCAGGAGACCCAGTACTTC. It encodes CASSSIPWSQETQYF.

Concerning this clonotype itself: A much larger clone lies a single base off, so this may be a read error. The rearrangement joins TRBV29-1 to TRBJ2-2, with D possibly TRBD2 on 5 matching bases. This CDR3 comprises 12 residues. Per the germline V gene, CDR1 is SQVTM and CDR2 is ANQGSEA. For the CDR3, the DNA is TGCAGCGTCAGGCCGGGCACCGGGGAGCTGCTTTTT. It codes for CSVRPGTGELLF.

This CDR3 is CASSLAFGGSGNTIYF. As DNA, the CDR3 is TGTGCCAGCAGCTTAGCGTTTGGGGGCTCTGGAAACACCATATATTTT. V usage is TRBV7-2 and J usage is TRBJ1-3; D is perhaps TRBD1 (5 bases). Looked up from germline, CDR1 is SGHTA and CDR2 is FQGNSA. CDR3 length: 16 amino acids. Between the trimmed V and J ends, which lost 0 bases and 0 bases, there was a span of 9 bases.

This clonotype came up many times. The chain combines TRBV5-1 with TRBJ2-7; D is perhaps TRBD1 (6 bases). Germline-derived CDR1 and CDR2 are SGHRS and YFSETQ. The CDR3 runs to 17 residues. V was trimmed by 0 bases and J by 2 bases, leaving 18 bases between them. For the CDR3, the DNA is TGCGCCAGCAGCTTGGGAGCCGCCGGGACATCCACCTACGAGCAGTACTTC. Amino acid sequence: CASSLGAAGTSTYEQYF.

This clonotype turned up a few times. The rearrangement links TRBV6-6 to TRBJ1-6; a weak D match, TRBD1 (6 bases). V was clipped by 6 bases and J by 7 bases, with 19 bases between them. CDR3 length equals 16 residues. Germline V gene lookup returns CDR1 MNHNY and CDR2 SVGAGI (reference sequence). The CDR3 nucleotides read TGTGCCAGCAGAAACGGGGGGGCAGGGAAAAATTCACCCCTCCACTTT. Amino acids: CASRNGGAGKNSPLHF.

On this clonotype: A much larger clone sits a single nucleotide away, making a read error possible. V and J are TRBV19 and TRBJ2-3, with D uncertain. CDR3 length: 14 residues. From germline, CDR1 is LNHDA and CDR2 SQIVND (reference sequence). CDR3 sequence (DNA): TGTGCCAGTAGTATGTACGGATCCACATATACGCAGTATTTT. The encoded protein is CASSMYGSTYTQYF.

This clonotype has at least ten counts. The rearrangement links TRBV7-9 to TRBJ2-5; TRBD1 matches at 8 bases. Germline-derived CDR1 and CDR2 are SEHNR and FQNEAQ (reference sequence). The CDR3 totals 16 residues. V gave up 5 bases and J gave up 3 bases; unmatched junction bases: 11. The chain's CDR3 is CASSIVQGATKETQYF. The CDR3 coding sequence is TGTGCCAGCAGCATAGTCCAGGGGGCGACCAAAGAGACCCAGTACTTC.

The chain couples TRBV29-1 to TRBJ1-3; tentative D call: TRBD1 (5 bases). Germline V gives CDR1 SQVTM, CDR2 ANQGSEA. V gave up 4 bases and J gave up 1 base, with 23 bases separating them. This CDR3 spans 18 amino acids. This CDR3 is CSVGGVDLISGSGNTIYF. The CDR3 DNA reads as TGCAGCGTTGGGGGCGTTGACCTGATAAGTGGGTCTGGAAACACCATATATTTT.

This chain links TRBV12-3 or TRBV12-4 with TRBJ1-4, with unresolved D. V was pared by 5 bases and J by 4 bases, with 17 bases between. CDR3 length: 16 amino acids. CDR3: CASSPSEGGVNEKLFF. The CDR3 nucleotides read TGTGCCAGCAGTCCCTCAGAGGGCGGGGTTAATGAAAAACTGTTTTTT.

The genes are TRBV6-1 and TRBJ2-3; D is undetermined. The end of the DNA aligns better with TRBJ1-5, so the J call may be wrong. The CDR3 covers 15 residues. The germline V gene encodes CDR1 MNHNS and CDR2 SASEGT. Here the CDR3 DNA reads TGTGCCAGCAGTGCGACTAGCGGGTGGCCAGATACGCAGCATTTT. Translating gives CASSATSGWPDTQHF.

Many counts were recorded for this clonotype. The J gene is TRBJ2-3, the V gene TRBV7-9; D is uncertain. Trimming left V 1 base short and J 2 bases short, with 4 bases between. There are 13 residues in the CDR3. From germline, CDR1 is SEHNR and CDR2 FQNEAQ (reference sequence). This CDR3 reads CASSLDLTDTQYF. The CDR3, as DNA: TGTGCCAGCAGCTTAGATCTCACAGATACGCAGTATTTT.

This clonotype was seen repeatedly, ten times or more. The CDR3 region is CASTDKLAGGEETQYF. The DNA of the CDR3 is TGTGCCAGCACGGACAAACTAGCGGGAGGTGAAGAGACCCAGTACTTC. V and J are TRBV27 and TRBJ2-5, with 12 bases matching TRBD2. Per germline, CDR1 MNHEY and CDR2 SMNVEV (reference sequence). The CDR3 is 16 residues long. Trimming at V came to 7 bases and at J to 3 bases, leaving 9 bases not matched to a gene.

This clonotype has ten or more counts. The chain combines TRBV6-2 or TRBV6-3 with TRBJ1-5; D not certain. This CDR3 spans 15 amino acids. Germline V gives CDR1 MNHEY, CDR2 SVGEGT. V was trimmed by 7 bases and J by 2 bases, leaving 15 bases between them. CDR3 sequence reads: CASTNGPRGNQPQHF. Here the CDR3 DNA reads TGTGCCAGCACCAACGGACCGCGCGGCAATCAGCCCCAGCATTTT.